This record looks at one T cell receptor (beta chain) sequence and its context. Antigen unknown. Genomic DNA per cell subset filled all wells of several immunoSEQ plates. Measured with immunoSEQ multiplex PCR; TCRdb has only the in-frame clones, and not every one. The sample includes a few million clones, over 85% of them seen just once. Germline-derived CDR1 and CDR2 are KGHSH and LQKENI. The ends were cut back, 6 bases at V and 0 bases at J, with 9 bases in the middle. This CDR3 region has 14 residues. This sample was included in a study of shared clonotypes between healthy human individuals. Overall study results and limits: Sampling involved blood alone; tissue repertoires likely differ. Represented genetic and exposure-history diversity was restricted by having few donors.

The receptor was isolated from a man aged 18 to 30 in good health. Some clones in this sample may be carry-over from other donors' samples. The material sequenced was naive CD4+ T cells from PBMCs. Subset denoted: CD45RA+ positively selected. This sequence joins TRBV18 and TRBJ1-3; D call uncertain. The CDR3 protein is CASSQKNSGNTIYF. As DNA, the CDR3 is TGTGCCAGCTCGCAGAAAAACTCTGGAAACACCATATATTTT.